Sequencing of this T cell receptor (beta chain) was carried out in a study of blood T cell repertoires in COVID-19. CDR3 size: 20 residues. V gave up 3 bases and J gave up 0 bases; unmatched junction bases: 16. The germline CDR1 and CDR2 sequences are LNHDA and SQIVND (reference sequence). In the authors' methods: Nucleated cell number was recorded as an estimate derived from reference gene primer amplification. Measured with immunoSEQ multiplex PCR; TCRdb has only the in-frame clones, and not every one. V, J and clone size derive from that table, while D and trimming were established from the DNA sequence. The sample consists of 200,000 to 250,000 clones, approximately 84% of them appearing once. In its sample, this clone was seen a few times.

This clonotype was sampled from a woman older than 75 with acute or convalescent COVID-19. Sequencing input: peripheral blood. The rearrangement joins TRBV19 to TRBJ1-3; TRBD1 aligns across 8 bases. The CDR3 loop is CASSMRGNRDRTSSGNTIYF. As DNA, the CDR3 is TGTGCCAGTAGTATGAGGGGAAACCGGGACAGGACGAGCTCTGGAAACACCATATATTTT.